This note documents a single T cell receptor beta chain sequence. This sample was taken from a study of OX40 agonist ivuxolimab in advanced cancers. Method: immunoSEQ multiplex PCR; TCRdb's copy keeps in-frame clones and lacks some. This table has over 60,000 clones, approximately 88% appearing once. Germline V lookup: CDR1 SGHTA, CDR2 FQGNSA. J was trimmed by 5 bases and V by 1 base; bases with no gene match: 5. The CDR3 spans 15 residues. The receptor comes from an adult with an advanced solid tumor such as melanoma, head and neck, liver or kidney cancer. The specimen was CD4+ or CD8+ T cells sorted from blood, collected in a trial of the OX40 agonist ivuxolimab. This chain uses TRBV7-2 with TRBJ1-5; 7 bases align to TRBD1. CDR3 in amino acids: CASSLGDREDQPQHF. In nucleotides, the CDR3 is TGTGCCAGCAGCTTAGGGGACAGAGAGGATCAGCCCCAGCATTTT.